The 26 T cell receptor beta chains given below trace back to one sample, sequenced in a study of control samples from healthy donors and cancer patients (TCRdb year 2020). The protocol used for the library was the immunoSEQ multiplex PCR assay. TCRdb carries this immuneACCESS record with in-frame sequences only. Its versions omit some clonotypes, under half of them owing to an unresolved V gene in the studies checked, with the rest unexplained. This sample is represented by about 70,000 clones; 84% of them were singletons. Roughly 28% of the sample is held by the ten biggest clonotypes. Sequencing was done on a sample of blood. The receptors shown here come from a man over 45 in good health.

The DNA of the CDR3 is TGTGCCAGCAGTTACTCTGGACAGGATTTTAGTTACGAGCAGTACTTC. Its translation: CASSYSGQDFSYEQYF. The chain carries TRBV6-6 and TRBJ2-7; 7 nucleotides agree with TRBD1. Germline V gives CDR1 MNHNY, CDR2 SVGAGI (reference sequence). The V gene end was trimmed by 0 bases and the J gene end by 4 bases; junction bases not matched to a gene: 9. The CDR3 totals 16 residues.

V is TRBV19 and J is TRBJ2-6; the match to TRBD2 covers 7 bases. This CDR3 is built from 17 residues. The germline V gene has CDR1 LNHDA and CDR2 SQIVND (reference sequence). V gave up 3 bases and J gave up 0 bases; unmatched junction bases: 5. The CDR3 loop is CASSMGGVASGANVLTF. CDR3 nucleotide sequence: TGTGCCAGTAGTATGGGAGGGGTCGCCTCTGGGGCCAACGTCCTGACTTTC.

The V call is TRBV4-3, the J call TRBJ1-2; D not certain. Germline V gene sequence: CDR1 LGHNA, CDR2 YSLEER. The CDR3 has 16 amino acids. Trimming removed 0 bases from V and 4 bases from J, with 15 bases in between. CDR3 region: CASSQDLVETLYGYTF. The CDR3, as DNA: TGCGCCAGCAGCCAAGATCTCGTGGAAACTCTCTATGGCTACACCTTC.

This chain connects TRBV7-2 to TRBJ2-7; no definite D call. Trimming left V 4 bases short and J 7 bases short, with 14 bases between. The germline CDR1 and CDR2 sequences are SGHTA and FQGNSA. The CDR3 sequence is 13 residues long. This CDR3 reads CASSSALGVEQYF. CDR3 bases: TGTGCCAGCAGCTCCGCTCTTGGGGTTGAGCAGTACTTC. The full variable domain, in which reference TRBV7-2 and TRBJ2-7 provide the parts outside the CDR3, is GAGVSQSPSNKVTEKGKDVELRCDPISGHTALYWYRQSLGQGLEFLIYFQGNSAPDKSGLPSDRFSAERTGGSVSTLTIQRTQQEDSAVYLCASSSALGVEQYFGPGTRLTVT.

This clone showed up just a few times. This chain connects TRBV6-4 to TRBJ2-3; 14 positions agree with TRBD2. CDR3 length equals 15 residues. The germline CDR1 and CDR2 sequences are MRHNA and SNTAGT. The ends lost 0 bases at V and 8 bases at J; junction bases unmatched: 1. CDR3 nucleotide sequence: TGTGCCAGCAGTGACTCGACTAGCGGGGGGGCTACGCAGTATTTT. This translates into CASSDSTSGGATQYF.

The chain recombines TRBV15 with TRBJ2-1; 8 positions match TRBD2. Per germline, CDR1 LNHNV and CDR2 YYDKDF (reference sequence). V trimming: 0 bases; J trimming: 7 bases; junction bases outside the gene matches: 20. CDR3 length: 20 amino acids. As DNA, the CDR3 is TGTGCCACCAGCAGAGATCAGTTGGCGGGAGGACTCCCCGGTTTTAATGAGCAGTTCTTC. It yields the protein CATSRDQLAGGLPGFNEQFF.

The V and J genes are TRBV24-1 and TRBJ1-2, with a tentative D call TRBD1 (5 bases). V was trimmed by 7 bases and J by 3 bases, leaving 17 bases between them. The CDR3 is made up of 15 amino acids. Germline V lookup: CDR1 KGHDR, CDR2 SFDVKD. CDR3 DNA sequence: TGTGCCACCAGCTCAGGGCCCAAGGAGGACTATGGCTACACCTTC. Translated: CATSSGPKEDYGYTF.

The CDR3 DNA follows: TGTGCCAGCAGCTTAGAGGGTAGCACCGGGGAGCTGTTTTTT. It is translated as CASSLEGSTGELFF. This sequence joins TRBV11-2 and TRBJ2-2; D not certain. Germline CDR1 is SGHAT and CDR2 is FQNNGV. Trimming pared 0 bases from V and 4 bases from J, leaving 6 bases between. This CDR3 comprises 14 residues.

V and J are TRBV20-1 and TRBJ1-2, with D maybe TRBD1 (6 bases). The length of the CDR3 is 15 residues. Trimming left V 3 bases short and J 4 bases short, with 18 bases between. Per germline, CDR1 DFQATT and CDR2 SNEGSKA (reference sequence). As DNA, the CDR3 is TGCAGTGCTAGTTCCTTAGAGACGGACAGCTATGGCTACACCTTC. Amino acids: CSASSLETDSYGYTF.

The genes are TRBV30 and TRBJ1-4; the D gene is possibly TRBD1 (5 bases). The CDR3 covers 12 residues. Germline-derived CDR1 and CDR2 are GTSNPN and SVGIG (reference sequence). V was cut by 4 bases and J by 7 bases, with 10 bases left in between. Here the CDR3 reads CAWTRRGEKLFF. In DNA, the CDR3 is TGTGCCTGGACTCGTAGGGGTGAAAAACTGTTTTTT.

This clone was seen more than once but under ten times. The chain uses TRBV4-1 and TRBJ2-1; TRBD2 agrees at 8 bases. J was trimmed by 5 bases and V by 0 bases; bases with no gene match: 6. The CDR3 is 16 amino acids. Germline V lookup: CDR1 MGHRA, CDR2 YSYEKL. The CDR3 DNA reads TGCGCCAGCAGCCAAGAGAGGGCGGGGGGAAACAATGAGCAGTTCTTC. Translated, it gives CASSQERAGGNNEQFF.

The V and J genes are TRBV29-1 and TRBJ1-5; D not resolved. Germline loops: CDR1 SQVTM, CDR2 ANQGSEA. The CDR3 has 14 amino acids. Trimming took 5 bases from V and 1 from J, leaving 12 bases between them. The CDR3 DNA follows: TGCAGCGTTAAGGAGGGTTCAAGCAATCAGCCCCAGCATTTT. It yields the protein CSVKEGSSNQPQHF.

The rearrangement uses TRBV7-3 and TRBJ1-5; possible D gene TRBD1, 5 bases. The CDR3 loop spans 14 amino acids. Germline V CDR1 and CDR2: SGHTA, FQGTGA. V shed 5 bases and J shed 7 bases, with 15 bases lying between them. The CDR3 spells CASSRGGKGQPQHF. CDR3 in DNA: TGTGCCAGCAGCCGCGGGGGAAAGGGGCAGCCCCAGCATTTT.

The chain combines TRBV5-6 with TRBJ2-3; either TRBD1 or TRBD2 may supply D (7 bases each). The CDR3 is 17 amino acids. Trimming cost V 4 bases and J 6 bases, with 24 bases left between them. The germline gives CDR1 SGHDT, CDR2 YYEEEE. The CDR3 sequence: CASSPGVRGGNLDTQYF. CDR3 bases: TGTGCCAGCAGCCCTGGGGTCAGGGGGGGAAATTTGGATACGCAGTATTTT.

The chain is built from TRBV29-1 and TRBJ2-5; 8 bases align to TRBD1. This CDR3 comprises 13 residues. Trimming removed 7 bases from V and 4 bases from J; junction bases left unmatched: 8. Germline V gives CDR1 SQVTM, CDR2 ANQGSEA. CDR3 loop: CSAGAGGGETQYF. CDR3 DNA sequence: TGCAGCGCTGGGGCAGGGGGCGGAGAGACCCAGTACTTC.

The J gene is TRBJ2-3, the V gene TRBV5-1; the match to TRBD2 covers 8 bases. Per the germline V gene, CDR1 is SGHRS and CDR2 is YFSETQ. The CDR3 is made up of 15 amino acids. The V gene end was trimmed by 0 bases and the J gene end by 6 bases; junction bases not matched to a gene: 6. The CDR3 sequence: CASSLGSSSGDTQYF. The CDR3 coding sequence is TGCGCCAGCAGCTTGGGTTCCTCTAGCGGGGATACGCAGTATTTT. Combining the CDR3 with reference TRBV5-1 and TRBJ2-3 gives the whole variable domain KAGVTQTPRYLIKTRGQQVTLSCSPISGHRSVSWYQQTPGQGLQFLFEYFSETQRNKGNFPGRFSGRQFSNSRSEMNVSTLELGDSALYLCASSLGSSSGDTQYFGPGTRLTVL.

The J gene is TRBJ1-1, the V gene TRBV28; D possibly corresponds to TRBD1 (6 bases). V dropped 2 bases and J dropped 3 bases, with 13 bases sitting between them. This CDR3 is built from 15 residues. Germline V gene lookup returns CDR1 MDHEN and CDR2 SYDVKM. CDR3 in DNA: TGTGCCAGCAGTTTAAGAGGGGGTTGGGACACTGAAGCTTTCTTT. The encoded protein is CASSLRGGWDTEAFF.

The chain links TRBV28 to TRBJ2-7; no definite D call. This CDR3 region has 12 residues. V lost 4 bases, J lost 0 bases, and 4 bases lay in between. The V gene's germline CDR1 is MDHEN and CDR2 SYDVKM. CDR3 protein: CASSSSSYEQYF. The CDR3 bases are TGTGCCAGCAGTTCAAGCTCCTACGAGCAGTACTTC.

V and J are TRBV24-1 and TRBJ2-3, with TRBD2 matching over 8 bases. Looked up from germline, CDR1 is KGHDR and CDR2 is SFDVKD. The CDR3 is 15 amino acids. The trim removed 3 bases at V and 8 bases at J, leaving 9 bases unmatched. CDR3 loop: CATSDPGTSDSTQYF. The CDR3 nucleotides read TGTGCCACCAGTGATCCCGGGACTAGTGATAGTACGCAGTATTTT.

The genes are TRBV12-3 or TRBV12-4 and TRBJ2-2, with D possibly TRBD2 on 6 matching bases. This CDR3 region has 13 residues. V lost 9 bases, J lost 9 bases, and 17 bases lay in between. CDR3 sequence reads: CASSYSGDWELFF. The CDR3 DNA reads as TGTGCCAGTTCCTACTCGGGGGACTGGGAGCTGTTTTTT.

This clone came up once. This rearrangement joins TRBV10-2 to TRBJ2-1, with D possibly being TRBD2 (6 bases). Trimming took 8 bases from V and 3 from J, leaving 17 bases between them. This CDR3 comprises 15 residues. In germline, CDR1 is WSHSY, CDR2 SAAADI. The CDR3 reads CASLQVPGDYNEQFF. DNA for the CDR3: TGCGCCAGCTTACAGGTACCGGGGGACTACAATGAGCAGTTCTTC.

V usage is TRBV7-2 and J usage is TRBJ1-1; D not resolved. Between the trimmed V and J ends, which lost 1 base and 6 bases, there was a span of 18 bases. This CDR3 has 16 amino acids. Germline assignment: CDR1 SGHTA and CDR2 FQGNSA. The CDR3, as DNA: TGTGCCAGCAGCTTAGTTCCGGCGGGATATAGGCCTGAAGCTTTCTTT. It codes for CASSLVPAGYRPEAFF.

The CDR3 protein is CSVATGANTEAFF. The DNA for the CDR3 is TGCAGCGTTGCGACAGGGGCGAACACTGAAGCTTTCTTT. The rearrangement links TRBV29-1 to TRBJ1-1, with 8 bases matching TRBD1. V gave up 4 bases and J gave up 1 base; unmatched junction bases: 2. Germline CDR1 SQVTM, CDR2 ANQGSEA. The CDR3 contains 13 residues. Variable domain in full (rest from reference TRBV29-1 and TRBJ1-1): SAVISQKPSRDICQRGTSLTIQCQVDSQVTMMFWYRQQPGQSLTLIATANQGSEATYESGFVIDKFPISRPNLTFSTLTVSNMSPEDSSIYLCSVATGANTEAFFGQGTRLTVV.

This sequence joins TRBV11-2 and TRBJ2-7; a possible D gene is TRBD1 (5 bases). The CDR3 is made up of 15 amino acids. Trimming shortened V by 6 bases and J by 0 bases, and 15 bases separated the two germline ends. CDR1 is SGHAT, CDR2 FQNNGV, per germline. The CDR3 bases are TGTGCCAGCAGTCGGTGGGGCCAAAGCTCCTACGAGCAGTACTTC. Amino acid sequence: CASSRWGQSSYEQYF.

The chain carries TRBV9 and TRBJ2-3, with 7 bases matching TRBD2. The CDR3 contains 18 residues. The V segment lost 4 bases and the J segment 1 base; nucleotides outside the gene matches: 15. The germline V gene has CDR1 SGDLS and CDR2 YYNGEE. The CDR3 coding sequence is TGTGCCAGCAGCCAACCTCGCCCCGGGGGGACGGGCACAGATACGCAGTATTTT. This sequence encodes CASSQPRPGGTGTDTQYF. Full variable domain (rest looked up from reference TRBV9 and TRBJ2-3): DSGVTQTPKHLITATGQRVTLRCSPRSGDLSVYWYQQSLDQGLQFLIQYYNGEERAKGNILERFSAQQFPDLHSELNLSSLELGDSALYFCASSQPRPGGTGTDTQYFGPGTRLTVL.

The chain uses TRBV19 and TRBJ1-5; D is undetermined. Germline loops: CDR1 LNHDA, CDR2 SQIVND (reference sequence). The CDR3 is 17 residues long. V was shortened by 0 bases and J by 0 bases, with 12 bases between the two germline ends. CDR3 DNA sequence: TGTGCCAGTAGTATAGAATTATCGAGGTATAGCAATCAGCCCCAGCATTTT. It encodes CASSIELSRYSNQPQHF.